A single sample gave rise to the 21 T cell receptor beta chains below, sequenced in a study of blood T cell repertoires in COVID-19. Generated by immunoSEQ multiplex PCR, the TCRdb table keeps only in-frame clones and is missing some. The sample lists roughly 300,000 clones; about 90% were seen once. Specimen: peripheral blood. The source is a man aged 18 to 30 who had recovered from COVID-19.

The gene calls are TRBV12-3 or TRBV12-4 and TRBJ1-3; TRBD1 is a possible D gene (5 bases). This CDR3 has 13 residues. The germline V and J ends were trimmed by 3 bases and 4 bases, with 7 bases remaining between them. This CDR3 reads CASSLGGGNTIYF. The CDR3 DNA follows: TGTGCCAGCAGTTTGGGGGGAGGAAACACCATATATTTT.

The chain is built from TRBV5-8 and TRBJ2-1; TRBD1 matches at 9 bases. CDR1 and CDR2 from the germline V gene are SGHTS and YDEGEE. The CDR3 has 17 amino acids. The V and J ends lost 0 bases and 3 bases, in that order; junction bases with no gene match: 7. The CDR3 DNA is TGTGCCAGCAGCTTGGCCCGACAGGGGGTGAGCTACAATGAGCAGTTCTTC. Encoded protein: CASSLARQGVSYNEQFF.

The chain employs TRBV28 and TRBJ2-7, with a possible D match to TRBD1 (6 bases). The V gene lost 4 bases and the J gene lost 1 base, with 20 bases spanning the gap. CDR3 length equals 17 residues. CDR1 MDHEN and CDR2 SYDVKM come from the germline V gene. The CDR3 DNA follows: TGTGCCAGCAGTTCTCCCGTTGGCAGGGGAGAATCCTACGAGCAGTACTTC. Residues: CASSSPVGRGESYEQYF.

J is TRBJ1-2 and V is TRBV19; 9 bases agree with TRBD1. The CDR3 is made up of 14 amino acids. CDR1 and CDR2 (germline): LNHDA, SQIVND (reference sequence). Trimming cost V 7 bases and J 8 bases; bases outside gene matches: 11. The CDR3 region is CASNRMGTGGGYTF. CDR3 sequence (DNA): TGTGCCAGTAACCGTATGGGCACAGGGGGCGGCTACACCTTC.

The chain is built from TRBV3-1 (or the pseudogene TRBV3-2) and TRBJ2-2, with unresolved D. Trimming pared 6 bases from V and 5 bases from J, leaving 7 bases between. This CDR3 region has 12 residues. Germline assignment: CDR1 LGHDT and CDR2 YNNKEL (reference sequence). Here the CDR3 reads CASSSITGELFF. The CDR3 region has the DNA TGTGCCAGCAGTTCCATTACCGGGGAGCTGTTTTTT.

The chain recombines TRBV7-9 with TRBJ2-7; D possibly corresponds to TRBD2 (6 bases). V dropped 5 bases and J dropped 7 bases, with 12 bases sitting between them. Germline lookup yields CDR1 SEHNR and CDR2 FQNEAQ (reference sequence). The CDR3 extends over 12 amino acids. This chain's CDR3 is CASSPGLKEQYF. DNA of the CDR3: TGTGCCAGCAGCCCCGGACTAAAGGAGCAGTACTTC.

The CDR3 spells CASSLRPALGEEVQYF. The CDR3, as DNA: TGCGCCAGCAGCTTGAGACCCGCGCTGGGAGAGGAGGTACAGTACTTC. The chain recombines TRBV5-1 with TRBJ2-7, with D perhaps TRBD2 (5 bases). The CDR3 covers 16 residues. Per germline, CDR1 SGHRS and CDR2 YFSETQ. V was shortened by 1 base and J by 10 bases, with 24 bases between the two germline ends.

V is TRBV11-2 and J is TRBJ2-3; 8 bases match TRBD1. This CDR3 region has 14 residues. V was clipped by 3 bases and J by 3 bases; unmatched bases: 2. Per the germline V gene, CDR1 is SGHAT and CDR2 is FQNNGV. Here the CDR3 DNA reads TGTGCCAGCAGCTTTCAGGGGGCAACAGATACGCAGTATTTT. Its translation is CASSFQGATDTQYF. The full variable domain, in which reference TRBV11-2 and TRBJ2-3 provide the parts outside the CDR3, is EAGVAQSPRYKIIEKRQSVAFWCNPISGHATLYWYQQILGQGPKLLIQFQNNGVVDDSQLPKDRFSAERLKGVDSTLKIQPAKLEDSAVYLCASSFQGATDTQYFGPGTRLTVL.

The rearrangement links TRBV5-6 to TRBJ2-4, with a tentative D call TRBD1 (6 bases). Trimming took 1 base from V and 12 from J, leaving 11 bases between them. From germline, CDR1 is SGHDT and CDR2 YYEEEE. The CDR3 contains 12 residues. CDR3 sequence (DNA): TGTGCCAGCAGCTTGTACAGGGAGAATCAGTACTTC. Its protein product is CASSLYRENQYF.

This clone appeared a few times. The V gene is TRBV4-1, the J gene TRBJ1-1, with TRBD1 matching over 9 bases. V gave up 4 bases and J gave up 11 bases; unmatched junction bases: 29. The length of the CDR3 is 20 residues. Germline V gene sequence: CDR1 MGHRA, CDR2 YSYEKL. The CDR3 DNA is TGCGCCAGCAGCCCCACCTCCCGGACAGGGGAGCGCGGTTATACCTCGGGGGCTTTCTTT. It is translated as CASSPTSRTGERGYTSGAFF.

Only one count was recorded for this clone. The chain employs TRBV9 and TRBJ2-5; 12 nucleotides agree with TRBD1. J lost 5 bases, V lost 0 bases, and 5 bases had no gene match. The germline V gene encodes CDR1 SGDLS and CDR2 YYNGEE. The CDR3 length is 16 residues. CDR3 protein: CASSVEGQGARETQYF. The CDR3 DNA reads TGTGCCAGCAGCGTAGAGGGACAGGGGGCCAGGGAGACCCAGTACTTC.

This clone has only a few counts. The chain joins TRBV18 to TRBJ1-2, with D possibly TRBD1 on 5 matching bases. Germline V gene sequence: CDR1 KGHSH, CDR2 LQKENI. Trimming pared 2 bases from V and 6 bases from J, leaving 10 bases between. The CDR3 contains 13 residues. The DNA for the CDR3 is TGTGCCAGCTCACCAGACAGTCGGGATGGCTACACCTTC. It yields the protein CASSPDSRDGYTF.

The CDR3 reads CASSLVEGGDGYTF. In DNA form, the CDR3 reads TGCGCCAGCAGCTTGGTGGAAGGGGGCGACGGCTACACCTTC. This chain connects TRBV5-1 to TRBJ1-2; the match to TRBD1 covers 7 bases. The CDR3 contains 14 residues. Germline lookup yields CDR1 SGHRS and CDR2 YFSETQ. V was pared by 0 bases and J by 8 bases, with 7 bases of the junction left unmatched.

In DNA, the CDR3 is TGTGCCAGTAGTAGCCCAGGGGAAACCGGGGAGCTGTTTTTT. Its translation: CASSSPGETGELFF. The V gene is TRBV19, the J gene TRBJ2-2; D is perhaps TRBD1 (6 bases). Germline V gene data show CDR1 as LNHDA and CDR2 as SQIVND (reference sequence). The CDR3 loop spans 14 amino acids. The V gene lost 4 bases and the J gene lost 5 bases, with 11 bases spanning the gap. Looking up the rest from reference TRBV19 and TRBJ2-2 gives the full variable domain: DGGITQSPKYLFRKEGQNVTLSCEQNLNHDAMYWYRQDPGQGLRLIYYSQIVNDFQKGDIAEGYSVSREKKESFPLTVTSAQKNPTAFYLCASSSPGETGELFFGEGSRLTVL.

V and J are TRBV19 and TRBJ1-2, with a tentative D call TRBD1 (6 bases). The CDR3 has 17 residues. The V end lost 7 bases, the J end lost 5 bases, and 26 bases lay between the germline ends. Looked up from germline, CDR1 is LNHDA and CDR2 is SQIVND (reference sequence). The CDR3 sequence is CASMGGDTLTSWYGYTF. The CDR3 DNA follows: TGTGCCAGTATGGGGGGGGACACCCTTACCTCCTGGTATGGCTACACCTTC.

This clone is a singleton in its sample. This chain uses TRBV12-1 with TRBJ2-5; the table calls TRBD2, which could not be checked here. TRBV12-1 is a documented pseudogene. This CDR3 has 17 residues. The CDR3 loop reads CASSPRLAGVLQETQYF. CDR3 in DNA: TGTGCCAGCAGCCCCCGACTAGCGGGGGTATTACAAGAGACCCAGTACTTC.

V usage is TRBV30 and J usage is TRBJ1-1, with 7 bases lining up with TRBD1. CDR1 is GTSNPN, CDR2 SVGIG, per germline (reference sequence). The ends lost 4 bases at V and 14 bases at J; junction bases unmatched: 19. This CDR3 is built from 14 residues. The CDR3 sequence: CAWTRASGGLRGFF. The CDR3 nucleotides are TGTGCCTGGACTAGGGCGTCAGGGGGTCTTAGGGGGTTCTTT.

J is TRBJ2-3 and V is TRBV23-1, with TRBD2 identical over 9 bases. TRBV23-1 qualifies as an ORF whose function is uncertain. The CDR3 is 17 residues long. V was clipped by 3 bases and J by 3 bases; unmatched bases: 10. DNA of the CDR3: TGCGCCAGCAGTCATCATCGAGGTAGCGGGAGTACAGATACGCAGTATTTT. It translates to CASSHHRGSGSTDTQYF.

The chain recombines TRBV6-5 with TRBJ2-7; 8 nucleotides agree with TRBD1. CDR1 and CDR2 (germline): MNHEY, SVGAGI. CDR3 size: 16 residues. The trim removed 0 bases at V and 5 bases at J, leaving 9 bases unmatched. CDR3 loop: CASSYSGAGGGNEQYF. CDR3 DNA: TGTGCCAGCAGTTACTCGGGGGCAGGGGGCGGCAACGAGCAGTACTTC.

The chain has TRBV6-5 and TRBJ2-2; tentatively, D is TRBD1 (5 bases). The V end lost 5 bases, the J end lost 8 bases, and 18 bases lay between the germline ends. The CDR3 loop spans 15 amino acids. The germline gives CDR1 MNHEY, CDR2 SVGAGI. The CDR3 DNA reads TGTGCCAGCAGTCAGTCGCCAGGGATTACGGGGGAGCTGTTTTTT. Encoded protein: CASSQSPGITGELFF.

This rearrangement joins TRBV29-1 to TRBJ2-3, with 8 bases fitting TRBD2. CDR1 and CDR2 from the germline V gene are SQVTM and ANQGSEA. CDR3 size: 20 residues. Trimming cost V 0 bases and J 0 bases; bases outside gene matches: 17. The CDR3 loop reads CSVEDQKITSGRPSTDTQYF. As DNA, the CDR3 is TGCAGCGTTGAAGATCAAAAGATCACTAGCGGAAGACCGAGCACAGATACGCAGTATTTT.